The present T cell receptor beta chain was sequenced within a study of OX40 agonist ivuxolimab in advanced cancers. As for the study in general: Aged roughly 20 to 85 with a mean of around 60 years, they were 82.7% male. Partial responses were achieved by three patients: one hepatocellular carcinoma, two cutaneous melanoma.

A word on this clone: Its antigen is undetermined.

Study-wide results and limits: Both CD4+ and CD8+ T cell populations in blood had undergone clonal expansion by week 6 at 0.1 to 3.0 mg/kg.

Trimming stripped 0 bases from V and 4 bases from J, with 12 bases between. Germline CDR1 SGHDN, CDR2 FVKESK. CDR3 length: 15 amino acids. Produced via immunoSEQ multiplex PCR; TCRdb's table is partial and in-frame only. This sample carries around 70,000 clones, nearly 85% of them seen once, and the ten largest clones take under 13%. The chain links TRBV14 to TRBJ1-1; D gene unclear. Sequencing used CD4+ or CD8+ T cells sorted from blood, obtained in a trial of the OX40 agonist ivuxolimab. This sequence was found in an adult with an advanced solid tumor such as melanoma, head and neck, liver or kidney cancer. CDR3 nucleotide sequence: TGTGCCAGCAGCCAAGACGGCTTTAGGAGCACTGAAGCTTTCTTT. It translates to CASSQDGFRSTEAFF.